The rows below give T cell receptor beta chains drawn from one sample of a study of shared clonotypes between healthy human individuals. Profiling relied on immunoSEQ multiplex PCR, and the TCRdb table lists in-frame clones only, not all of them. The sample includes around 980,000 clones, around 78% of them seen just once. Specimen: memory CD4+ T cells from PBMCs. The receptor set was obtained from a young man in good health. Some clones in this sample may be carry-over from other donors' samples. Each CDR3 is given with its conserved first and last residue. A D gene is named only where the DNA matches it firmly. Clone size, where shown, is once, few, many, or a class for clones that have expanded.

abundance: NA; v_gene: TRBV9; d_gene: NA; j_gene: TRBJ2-1; CDR3aa: CASSVEGSGGHEQFF; CDR3nt: TGTGCCAGCAGCGTAGAAGGGTCTGGTGGGCATGAGCAGTTCTTC
abundance: once; v_gene: TRBV6-1; d_gene: TRBD2; j_gene: TRBJ2-1; CDR3aa: CASSDGTSGRVNEQFF; CDR3nt: TGTGCCAGCAGTGACGGGACTAGCGGGAGGGTCAATGAGCAGTTCTTC
abundance: NA; v_gene: TRBV28; d_gene: NA; j_gene: TRBJ1-1; CDR3aa: CASIRRGNTEAFF; CDR3nt: TGTGCCAGCATCCGACGGGGTAACACTGAAGCTTTCTTT
abundance: NA; v_gene: TRBV19; d_gene: NA; j_gene: TRBJ1-1; CDR3aa: CASTRGFMNTEAFF; CDR3nt: TGTGCCAGTACCAGGGGTTTCATGAACACTGAAGCTTTCTTT
abundance: NA; v_gene: TRBV28; d_gene: TRBD1; j_gene: TRBJ1-5; CDR3aa: CASSSLRTGINNQPQHF; CDR3nt: TGTGCCAGCAGTTCCCTCAGGACAGGGATCAACAATCAGCCCCAGCATTTT
abundance: NA; v_gene: TRBV6-5; d_gene: NA; j_gene: TRBJ1-2; CDR3aa: CASSYSGGHVGYTF; CDR3nt: TGTGCCAGCAGTTACTCGGGGGGGCACGTCGGCTACACCTTC
abundance: once; v_gene: TRBV5-6; d_gene: NA; j_gene: TRBJ2-5; CDR3aa: CASSLGSGFGETQYF; CDR3nt: TGTGCCAGCAGCTTGGGATCGGGGTTTGGCGAGACCCAGTACTTC
abundance: NA; v_gene: TRBV6-1; d_gene: NA; j_gene: TRBJ2-5; CDR3aa: CASRTDQETQYF; CDR3nt: TGTGCCAGTAGGACAGACCAAGAGACCCAGTACTTC
abundance: NA; v_gene: TRBV5-1; d_gene: NA; j_gene: TRBJ2-5; CDR3aa: CASSQDTGRETQYF; CDR3nt: TGCGCCAGCAGCCAAGACACGGGTCGGGAGACCCAGTACTTC
abundance: few; v_gene: TRBV7-2; d_gene: NA; j_gene: TRBJ1-3; CDR3aa: CASSLGPQGGGNTIYF; CDR3nt: TGTGCCAGCAGCTTAGGTCCCCAGGGCGGAGGAAACACCATATATTTT
abundance: NA; v_gene: TRBV25-1; d_gene: TRBD2; j_gene: TRBJ2-3; CDR3aa: CASSDSRLAATDTQYF; CDR3nt: TGTGCCAGCAGTGATTCGAGACTAGCCGCCACAGATACGCAGTATTTT
abundance: many; v_gene: TRBV28; d_gene: NA; j_gene: TRBJ2-5; CDR3aa: CASSQGDQETQYF; CDR3nt: TGTGCCAGCAGCCAAGGAGATCAAGAGACCCAGTACTTC
abundance: NA; v_gene: TRBV15; d_gene: TRBD1; j_gene: TRBJ1-6; CDR3aa: CATSRDRGQTGSPLHF; CDR3nt: TGTGCCACCAGCAGAGATCGGGGACAGACTGGTTCACCCCTCCACTTT
abundance: NA; v_gene: TRBV5-1; d_gene: NA; j_gene: TRBJ2-5; CDR3aa: CASSLAVRAQETQYF; CDR3nt: TGCGCCAGCAGCTTGGCCGTCCGGGCCCAAGAGACCCAGTACTTC
abundance: few; v_gene: TRBV2; d_gene: NA; j_gene: TRBJ1-2; CDR3aa: CASSEARDYYGYTF; CDR3nt: TGTGCCAGCAGTGAAGCCAGAGACTACTATGGCTACACCTTC
abundance: NA; v_gene: TRBV5-1; d_gene: NA; j_gene: TRBJ2-2; CDR3aa: CASQEAVNTGELFF; CDR3nt: TGCGCCAGCCAGGAGGCGGTGAACACCGGGGAGCTGTTTTTT
abundance: NA; v_gene: TRBV11-2; d_gene: NA; j_gene: TRBJ2-1; CDR3aa: CASSRGGGPTYNEQFF; CDR3nt: TGTGCCAGCAGTAGGGGGGGCGGACCTACCTACAATGAGCAGTTCTTC
abundance: few; v_gene: TRBV6-6; d_gene: NA; j_gene: TRBJ1-1; CDR3aa: CASSYTVNTEAFF; CDR3nt: TGTGCCAGCAGTTACACAGTGAACACTGAAGCTTTCTTT
abundance: NA; v_gene: TRBV5-1; d_gene: TRBD2; j_gene: TRBJ2-7; CDR3aa: CASSLDAVAGDRSYEQYF; CDR3nt: TGCGCCAGCAGCCTCGACGCGGTAGCGGGAGATCGGTCCTACGAGCAGTACTTC
abundance: NA; v_gene: TRBV5-8; d_gene: NA; j_gene: TRBJ1-4; CDR3aa: CASSLAVRTTNEKLFF; CDR3nt: TGTGCCAGCAGCTTGGCTGTCAGAACAACTAATGAAAAACTGTTTTTT
abundance: NA; v_gene: TRBV4-1; d_gene: NA; j_gene: TRBJ1-2; CDR3aa: CASSIGGMPYGYTF; CDR3nt: TGCGCCAGCAGCATAGGGGGGATGCCCTATGGCTACACCTTC
abundance: NA; v_gene: TRBV10-3; d_gene: NA; j_gene: TRBJ2-5; CDR3aa: CAISAEGAGTQYF; CDR3nt: TGTGCCATCAGTGCTGAGGGAGCGGGGACCCAGTACTTC
abundance: NA; v_gene: TRBV2; d_gene: NA; j_gene: TRBJ1-5; CDR3aa: CASSEGTAGNQPQHF; CDR3nt: TGTGCCAGCAGTGAGGGGACCGCGGGCAATCAGCCCCAGCATTTT
abundance: NA; v_gene: TRBV2; d_gene: NA; j_gene: TRBJ1-5; CDR3aa: CASSEALSNQPQHF; CDR3nt: TGTGCCAGCAGTGAAGCGCTCAGCAATCAGCCCCAGCATTTT
abundance: NA; v_gene: TRBV18; d_gene: NA; j_gene: TRBJ2-2; CDR3aa: CASSPGPNTGELFF; CDR3nt: TGTGCCAGCTCACCAGGCCCGAACACCGGGGAGCTGTTTTTT
abundance: NA; v_gene: TRBV5-1; d_gene: TRBD2; j_gene: TRBJ2-2; CDR3aa: CASSLDGRLAGAHGGTGELFF; CDR3nt: TGCGCCAGCAGCTTGGATGGGAGACTAGCGGGAGCTCACGGGGGCACCGGGGAGCTGTTTTTT
abundance: NA; v_gene: TRBV30; d_gene: NA; j_gene: TRBJ1-5; CDR3aa: CAWSVQFNQPQHF; CDR3nt: TGTGCCTGGAGTGTACAATTTAATCAGCCCCAGCATTTT
abundance: NA; v_gene: TRBV5-6; d_gene: NA; j_gene: TRBJ2-5; CDR3aa: CASSSRQIGETQYF; CDR3nt: TGTGCCAGCAGCTCACGACAGATTGGGGAGACCCAGTACTTC
abundance: NA; v_gene: TRBV10-3; d_gene: TRBD2; j_gene: TRBJ2-3; CDR3aa: CAISSQSGGGTTDTQYF; CDR3nt: TGTGCCATCAGCTCTCAATCCGGGGGGGGGACTACAGATACGCAGTATTTT
abundance: NA; v_gene: TRBV6-1; d_gene: NA; j_gene: TRBJ2-7; CDR3aa: CASVKGGSSYEQYF; CDR3nt: TGTGCCAGCGTTAAGGGGGGATCCAGCTACGAGCAGTACTTC
abundance: NA; v_gene: TRBV12-5; d_gene: NA; j_gene: TRBJ2-7; CDR3aa: CASGFLAGRQYF; CDR3nt: TGTGCTAGTGGTTTTCTTGCGGGACGGCAGTACTTC
abundance: NA; v_gene: TRBV28; d_gene: NA; j_gene: TRBJ2-6; CDR3aa: CASSRARISGANVLTF; CDR3nt: TGTGCCAGCAGTCGAGCCCGGATCTCTGGGGCCAACGTCCTGACTTTC
abundance: NA; v_gene: TRBV28; d_gene: TRBD2; j_gene: TRBJ2-7; CDR3aa: CASSPWGAGDVYEQYF; CDR3nt: TGTGCCAGCAGTCCCTGGGGAGCGGGAGATGTCTACGAGCAGTACTTC
abundance: NA; v_gene: TRBV4-2; d_gene: NA; j_gene: TRBJ1-1; CDR3aa: CASSQAGPGTEAFF; CDR3nt: TGTGCCAGCAGCCAAGCGGGGCCGGGCACTGAAGCTTTCTTT
abundance: many; v_gene: TRBV6-6; d_gene: NA; j_gene: TRBJ2-3; CDR3aa: CASRPGESYLTQYF; CDR3nt: TGTGCCAGCAGGCCCGGGGAGAGCTACTTAACGCAGTATTTT
abundance: NA; v_gene: TRBV5-1; d_gene: NA; j_gene: TRBJ2-5; CDR3aa: CASSLVGSQGETQYF; CDR3nt: TGCGCCAGCAGCTTGGTGGGTTCCCAAGGGGAGACCCAGTACTTC
abundance: NA; v_gene: TRBV28; d_gene: NA; j_gene: TRBJ2-7; CDR3aa: CASKGRYEQYF; CDR3nt: TGTGCCAGCAAGGGGCGGTACGAGCAGTACTTC
abundance: few; v_gene: TRBV5-6; d_gene: NA; j_gene: TRBJ1-1; CDR3aa: CASSLGRNTEAFF; CDR3nt: TGTGCCAGCAGCCTCGGACGGAACACTGAAGCTTTCTTT
abundance: NA; v_gene: TRBV5-1; d_gene: NA; j_gene: TRBJ2-5; CDR3aa: CASSPLGAGGETQYF; CDR3nt: TGCGCCAGCAGCCCTCTCGGGGCGGGTGGGGAGACCCAGTACTTC
abundance: once; v_gene: TRBV6-1; d_gene: TRBD2; j_gene: TRBJ2-7; CDR3aa: CASSLSGGRADEQYF; CDR3nt: TGTGCCAGCAGTCTCTCTGGAGGGAGGGCCGACGAGCAGTACTTC
abundance: NA; v_gene: TRBV27; d_gene: NA; j_gene: TRBJ1-5; CDR3aa: CASSKAGWDQPQHF; CDR3nt: TGTGCCAGCAGTAAGGCGGGTTGGGATCAGCCCCAGCATTTT
abundance: NA; v_gene: TRBV5-1; d_gene: TRBD2; j_gene: TRBJ2-2; CDR3aa: CASSLGAGTTGELFF; CDR3nt: TGCGCCAGCAGCTTGGGAGCGGGGACCACCGGGGAGCTGTTTTTT
abundance: NA; v_gene: TRBV28; d_gene: TRBD2; j_gene: TRBJ2-1; CDR3aa: CAIGSGKEPNEQFF; CDR3nt: TGTGCCATCGGTAGCGGGAAGGAGCCCAATGAGCAGTTCTTC
abundance: NA; v_gene: TRBV11-3; d_gene: NA; j_gene: TRBJ1-3; CDR3aa: CASSSQIGYRSGNTIYF; CDR3nt: TGTGCCAGCAGCTCTCAAATTGGGTATCGCTCTGGAAACACCATATATTTT
abundance: NA; v_gene: TRBV6-1; d_gene: TRBD1; j_gene: TRBJ1-1; CDR3aa: CATRDRGRTEAFF; CDR3nt: TGTGCCACCCGGGACAGGGGGCGGACTGAAGCTTTCTTT
abundance: NA; v_gene: TRBV16; d_gene: NA; j_gene: TRBJ2-5; CDR3aa: CASSHHRGALSQETQYF; CDR3nt: TGTGCCAGCAGCCACCACCGGGGGGCGCTGAGCCAAGAGACCCAGTACTTC
abundance: once; v_gene: TRBV28; d_gene: TRBD2; j_gene: TRBJ2-3; CDR3aa: CASKPSSGRAPDTQYF; CDR3nt: TGTGCCAGCAAGCCATCTAGCGGGAGGGCCCCAGATACGCAGTATTTT
abundance: NA; v_gene: TRBV7-2; d_gene: NA; j_gene: TRBJ1-1; CDR3aa: CASSLRVAKTEAFF; CDR3nt: TGTGCCAGCAGCTTAAGGGTCGCGAAGACTGAAGCTTTCTTT
abundance: NA; v_gene: TRBV11-2; d_gene: NA; j_gene: TRBJ2-1; CDR3aa: CASSPDLGGNYNEQFF; CDR3nt: TGTGCCAGCAGCCCGGATTTGGGGGGAAACTACAATGAGCAGTTCTTC
abundance: NA; v_gene: TRBV6-1; d_gene: NA; j_gene: TRBJ1-2; CDR3aa: CASFPGLEGYTF; CDR3nt: TGTGCCAGCTTCCCCGGCCTGGAAGGCTACACCTTC
abundance: NA; v_gene: TRBV2; d_gene: NA; j_gene: TRBJ2-7; CDR3aa: CASSAWAGTRNEQYF; CDR3nt: TGTGCCAGCAGCGCTTGGGCAGGGACGAGGAACGAGCAGTACTTC
abundance: NA; v_gene: TRBV7-2; d_gene: TRBD1; j_gene: TRBJ1-5; CDR3aa: CASSYRAGQGGNQPQHF; CDR3nt: TGTGCCAGCAGCTACAGAGCAGGACAGGGTGGAAATCAGCCCCAGCATTTT